A single T cell receptor (beta chain) is shown here with its context. The antigen is undetermined. This sample is part of a study of vaccination and CD4 T cells after COVID-19. Whole-study context: Diagnosis preceded the drawing of post-COVID samples by a median 101 days (range 35 to 161). Spike peptides, overlapping and drawn from SARS-CoV-2, HCoV-NL63, HCoV-OC43 and HCoV-229E, were used to stimulate cells. Controls used CEFX viral epitopes (positive), HIV-1 Nef peptides (negative), or no peptide.

Cultured CD4+ T-cell DNA underwent Oncomine TCR Beta short-read sequencing. One entry per CDR3 protein results from TCRdb running MiXCR on the PCR reads. Of roughly 20,000 distinct CDR3 sequences in the sample, over 55% were seen once. Indicated treatment: roughly 11-day PBMC culture with coronavirus spike peptide pools or control peptides (ViraFEST assay). Wells contained 1.5 million to 2.5 million PBMCs each, and these were cultured with about 10 IU/ml IL-2 and around 10 ug/ml peptide pools. V lost 6 bases and J 7 bases, leaving 15 bases between the germline ends. This CDR3 has 14 amino acids. Germline V gene data show CDR1 as SGHAT and CDR2 as FQNNGV.

Sequencing used CD4+ T cells from blood, cultured in vitro. This sequence was found in a human donor who had recovered from COVID-19. The rearrangement links TRBV11-2 to TRBJ1-4; TRBD1 is a possible D gene (6 bases). The DNA for the CDR3 is TGTGCCAGCAGTAGAAGGGGGGCGAGTGAAAAACTGTTTTTT. This sequence encodes CASSRRGASEKLFF.